This entry lists 32 T cell receptor beta chains sequenced from one sample in a study of blood T cells in healthy people across ages. Primed by a sample-barcoded 5' primer and a J-beta primer mix, a second PCR proceeded for 7 to 11 cycles. MiXCR, applied by TCRdb to the 5' RACE reads, yields one record per CDR3 protein. The data hold about a million distinct CDR3 sequences, with just over 50% observed a single time. Sequencing was carried out using blood. The receptors derive from a woman aged 55-75 years in good health.

The rearrangement links TRBV29-1 to TRBJ2-3; 9 positions agree with TRBD1. The CDR3 spans 13 residues. CDR1 is SQVTM, CDR2 ANQGSEA, per germline. J was trimmed by 3 bases and V by 7 bases; bases with no gene match: 5. This CDR3 is CSGRQGVTDTQYF. CDR3 coding DNA: TGCAGCGGTCGACAGGGGGTAACAGATACGCAGTATTTT.

This clonotype was observed a few times. The chain couples TRBV5-1 to TRBJ2-3; D unresolved. Germline V lookup: CDR1 SGHRS, CDR2 YFSETQ. V shed 2 bases and J shed 0 bases, with 10 bases lying between them. The CDR3 runs to 15 residues. Here the CDR3 DNA reads TGCGCCAGCAGCTTCTCAATCCCTAGCACAGATACGCAGTATTTT. Protein product: CASSFSIPSTDTQYF.

The chain employs TRBV5-4 and TRBJ2-3, with TRBD2 matching over 9 bases. Germline trimming cut 4 bases from V and 3 bases from J; bases unmatched to any gene: 9. CDR3 length equals 16 residues. Looked up from germline, CDR1 is SGHNT and CDR2 is YYREEE (reference sequence). The CDR3 DNA follows: TGTGCCAGCAGCGCCCGTAGCGGGAGCCGGACAGATACGCAGTATTTT. This encodes CASSARSGSRTDTQYF.

This clonotype has just one count. V gene TRBV20-1 combines with J gene TRBJ2-5, with 8 positions matching TRBD2. The V segment lost 5 bases and the J segment 4 bases; nucleotides outside the gene matches: 12. The CDR3 contains 15 residues. In germline, CDR1 is DFQATT, CDR2 SNEGSKA (reference sequence). Here the CDR3 DNA reads TGCAGTGCTCCAAATATAGCGGGAAGAGTAGAGACCCAGTACTTC. Translating it yields CSAPNIAGRVETQYF.

A word on this clonotype: With a much larger clone just one base away, this may be a read error. The chain employs TRBV7-9 and TRBJ1-2, with D possibly being TRBD1 (6 bases). From germline, CDR1 is SEHNR and CDR2 FQNEAQ (reference sequence). This CDR3 is built from 12 residues. Trimming took 9 bases from V and 3 from J, leaving 11 bases between them. The chain's CDR3 is CASRGAYYGYTF. CDR3 DNA: TGTGCCAGTCGGGGGGCCTACTATGGCTACACCTTC.

Note on this clonotype: The junction differs from germline at one of its ends, possibly a read error. This chain uses TRBV7-3 with TRBJ2-3; TRBD1 matches 9 bases. The CDR3 runs to 18 residues. Germline assignment: CDR1 SGHTA and CDR2 FQGTGA. CDR3 coding DNA: TGTGCCAGCAGCTTAAGGGGGCCGGGACAGGGTACCGCAGATGCGCAGTATTTT. It encodes CASSLRGPGQGTADAQYF.

The chain recombines TRBV20-1 with TRBJ2-3; 8 nucleotides match TRBD1. From germline, CDR1 is DFQATT and CDR2 SNEGSKA (reference sequence). The CDR3 spans 17 residues. V lost 2 bases, J lost 2 bases, and 12 bases stayed unmatched. The CDR3 spells CSARTGGLPRTTDTQYF. For the CDR3, the DNA is TGCAGTGCTAGAACAGGGGGACTCCCGAGGACCACAGATACGCAGTATTTT.

This clonotype came up a few times. The chain links TRBV7-9 to TRBJ2-5; no firm D call. Trimming shortened V by 5 bases and J by 4 bases, and 11 bases separated the two germline ends. Per germline, CDR1 SEHNR and CDR2 FQNEAQ (reference sequence). The CDR3 is made up of 13 amino acids. The CDR3 coding sequence is TGTGCCAGCAGCCCACGGCCCAGAGAGACCCAGTACTTC. Amino acid sequence: CASSPRPRETQYF. Variable domain in full (rest from reference TRBV7-9 and TRBJ2-5): DTGVSQNPRHKITKRGQNVTFRCDPISEHNRLYWYRQTLGQGPEFLTYFQNEAQLEKSRLLSDRFSAERPKGSFSTLEIQRTEQGDSAMYLCASSPRPRETQYFGPGTRLLVL.

This clonotype was seen more than once but under ten times. This rearrangement joins TRBV12-3 or TRBV12-4 to TRBJ2-1, with TRBD2 matching over 13 bases. The CDR3 has 17 residues. Trimming at V came to 7 bases and at J to 0 bases, leaving 6 bases not matched to a gene. CDR3 loop: CASTGLAGLSSYNEQFF. For the CDR3, the DNA is TGTGCCAGCACGGGACTAGCGGGACTAAGCTCCTACAATGAGCAGTTCTTC.

The gene calls are TRBV7-9 and TRBJ1-4; D is undetermined. CDR1 SEHNR and CDR2 FQNEAQ come from the germline V gene (reference sequence). This CDR3 is built from 13 residues. Trimming shortened V by 3 bases and J by 4 bases, and 6 bases separated the two germline ends. CDR3 coding DNA: TGTGCCAGCAGCTTGATAGTTAATGAAAAACTGTTTTTT. It codes for CASSLIVNEKLFF.

The chain is built from TRBV7-8 and TRBJ2-2, with a tentative D call TRBD2 (7 bases). Trimming cost V 3 bases and J 3 bases, with 14 bases left between them. The germline gives CDR1 SGHVS, CDR2 FQNEAQ. This CDR3 region has 16 residues. This chain's CDR3 is CASSFRTRTDTGELFF. CDR3 nucleotides: TGTGCCAGCAGCTTCCGGACTAGGACAGACACCGGGGAGCTGTTTTTT.

CDR3 DNA sequence: TGTGCCGGACCTTATTGGGACTCCACCTACGAGCAGTACTTC. Encoded protein: CAGPYWDSTYEQYF. J is TRBJ2-7 and V is TRBV27; D might be TRBD2 (6 bases). V lost 11 bases, J lost 2 bases, and 19 bases lay in between. CDR1 MNHEY and CDR2 SMNVEV come from the germline V gene (reference sequence). The CDR3 is 14 amino acids.

V usage is TRBV4-2 and J usage is TRBJ2-1; 7 bases agree with TRBD2. Germline V gene data show CDR1 as LGHNA and CDR2 as YNFKEQ. There are 16 residues in the CDR3. Trimming at V came to 1 base and at J to 5 bases, leaving 8 bases not matched to a gene. The CDR3 loop is CASSQAVRDYDNEQFF. The CDR3 DNA reads TGTGCCAGCAGCCAAGCAGTCCGGGACTATGACAATGAGCAGTTCTTC.

This chain links TRBV6-5 with TRBJ1-4; D remains unclear. From germline, CDR1 is MNHEY and CDR2 SVGAGI. The CDR3 is made up of 11 amino acids. Trimming shortened V by 4 bases and J by 8 bases, and 5 bases separated the two germline ends. The CDR3 nucleotides read TGTGCCAGCAGTTGGGGAGAAAAACTGTTTTTT. Amino acids: CASSWGEKLFF.

This clonotype was seen once. The chain recombines TRBV5-1 with TRBJ1-1; 7 bases match TRBD1. The J segment lost 0 bases and the V segment lost 4 bases, leaving 6 bases of the junction unmatched. Germline values: CDR1 SGHRS, CDR2 YFSETQ. The CDR3 is 15 residues long. The CDR3 here is CASSDEGQLNTEAFF. DNA for the CDR3: TGCGCCAGCAGCGACGAGGGACAGCTGAACACTGAAGCTTTCTTT.

In this sample, this clonotype turned up a few times. The V and J genes are TRBV12-3 or TRBV12-4 and TRBJ1-2; D gene ambiguous. Trimming cost V 1 base and J 8 bases, with 17 bases left between them. This CDR3 comprises 15 residues. The CDR3 sequence is CASSLVGHTTGGYTF. CDR3 nucleotide sequence: TGTGCCAGCAGTTTAGTGGGCCACACTACGGGCGGCTACACCTTC.

The V gene is TRBV27, the J gene TRBJ2-2; D is unclear. In germline, CDR1 is MNHEY, CDR2 SMNVEV (reference sequence). The CDR3 spans 13 residues. The V end lost 5 bases, the J end lost 5 bases, and 9 bases lay between the germline ends. Written as DNA, the CDR3 is TGTGCCAGCAGTCCGAGTCGGACCGGGGAGCTGTTTTTT. This encodes CASSPSRTGELFF.

The J gene is TRBJ2-3, the V gene TRBV7-2; a weak D match, TRBD1 (6 bases). The V and J ends lost 4 bases and 1 base respectively, with 15 bases between them. Germline V gene sequence: CDR1 SGHTA, CDR2 FQGNSA. This CDR3 is built from 16 residues. CDR3 loop: CASSSSVGARTDTQYF. The DNA of the CDR3 is TGTGCCAGCAGCTCCTCCGTGGGGGCGCGCACAGATACGCAGTATTTT.

The chain recombines TRBV18 with TRBJ2-7; 7 bases map to TRBD1. The DNA end is a closer match to TRBJ2-5, so the J assignment may be wrong. Germline CDR1 is KGHSH and CDR2 is LQKENI. CDR3 length: 15 amino acids. DNA for the CDR3: TGTGCCAGCTCACGCGCGGCCACAGGGGTAGGGACCCAGTACTTC. Protein product: CASSRAATGVGTQYF.

The chain links TRBV5-4 to TRBJ2-3, with 7 bases lining up with TRBD2. Unmatched junction bases numbered 12, after V lost 3 bases and J lost 5 bases. Germline lookup yields CDR1 SGHNT and CDR2 YYREEE (reference sequence). CDR3 length: 16 amino acids. The CDR3 sequence: CASSSYFGREGDTQYF. Written as DNA, the CDR3 is TGTGCCAGCAGCTCCTACTTTGGGAGGGAGGGAGATACGCAGTATTTT. Drawing the rest from reference TRBV5-4 and TRBJ2-3, the complete variable domain is ETGVTQSPTHLIKTRGQQVTLRCSSQSGHNTVSWYQQALGQGPQFIFQYYREEENGRGNFPPRFSGLQFPNYSSELNVNALELDDSALYLCASSSYFGREGDTQYFGPGTRLTVL.

The gene calls are TRBV20-1 and TRBJ1-6; maybe TRBD1 (5 bases). The ends were cut back, 3 bases at V and 13 bases at J, with 19 bases in the middle. This CDR3 contains 14 residues. CDR1 and CDR2 (germline): DFQATT, SNEGSKA (reference sequence). The CDR3 loop is CSARNGQGGGPLHF. The CDR3 DNA sequence: TGCAGTGCTAGGAATGGCCAGGGAGGCGGGCCCCTCCACTTT.

This clonotype was detected a few times. The V and J genes are TRBV29-1 and TRBJ2-4; 7 bases fit TRBD1. The CDR3 sequence is 14 residues long. Germline V gives CDR1 SQVTM, CDR2 ANQGSEA. V lost 7 bases, J lost 2 bases, and 8 bases stayed unmatched. The CDR3 region has the DNA TGCAGCGCCCAAGGACAGGAGCCCAAAAACATTCAGTACTTC. It translates to CSAQGQEPKNIQYF.

The chain couples TRBV4-1 to TRBJ2-7; 7 bases fit TRBD1. Near its end, the DNA agrees better with TRBJ2-5, so the J call may be wrong. Germline V CDR1 and CDR2: MGHRA, YSYEKL. The CDR3 sequence is 16 residues long. This chain's CDR3 is CASSQPSVTGRKTQYF. The CDR3, as DNA: TGCGCCAGCAGCCAACCCTCGGTGACAGGGAGAAAGACCCAGTACTTC.

There are a few counts of this clonotype. J is TRBJ2-4 and V is TRBV25-1; no clear D gene. V was pared by 7 bases and J by 0 bases, with 10 bases between. In germline, CDR1 is MGHDK, CDR2 SYGVNS. The CDR3 loop spans 14 amino acids. CDR3 bases: TGTGCCAGCACTACCTCTTTAGCCAAAAACATTCAGTACTTC. Its translation: CASTTSLAKNIQYF.

Only a few counts were recorded for this clonotype. The CDR3 spells CASSLDVPPLHF. CDR3 coding DNA: TGTGCCAGCAGCTTAGATGTACCACCCCTCCACTTT. V usage is TRBV11-2 and J usage is TRBJ1-6; unclear D gene. CDR3 length: 12 residues. V was pared by 0 bases and J by 11 bases, with 5 bases between. The germline CDR1 and CDR2 sequences are SGHAT and FQNNGV.

The chain combines TRBV4-1 with TRBJ2-3; D not certain. The CDR3 is made up of 17 amino acids. Deletions cut 1 base from V and 5 bases from J, with 19 bases between. CDR1 and CDR2 from the germline V gene are MGHRA and YSYEKL. The CDR3 sequence is CASSQVLVASFVDTQYF. The CDR3 DNA reads TGCGCCAGCAGCCAAGTCTTAGTGGCTTCATTTGTAGATACGCAGTATTTT.

This clonotype was found once. V and J are TRBV18 and TRBJ2-3; D remains ambiguous. V dropped 1 base and J dropped 2 bases, with 10 bases sitting between them. The CDR3 spans 15 residues. Germline assignment: CDR1 KGHSH and CDR2 LQKENI. Here the CDR3 DNA reads TGTGCCAGCTCACCACGAGGCAGTCACACAGATACGCAGTATTTT. Protein sequence: CASSPRGSHTDTQYF. The full variable domain, completed using reference TRBV18 and TRBJ2-3, is NAGVMQNPRHLVRRRGQEARLRCSPMKGHSHVYWYRQLPEEGLKFMVYLQKENIIDESGMPKERFSAEFPKEGPSILRIQQVVRGDSAAYFCASSPRGSHTDTQYFGPGTRLTVL.

There are a few counts of this clonotype. V and J are TRBV7-2 and TRBJ2-6, with 8 bases aligning to TRBD1. The CDR3 runs 18 residues. Germline CDR1 and CDR2: SGHTA and FQGNSA. Unmatched junction bases numbered 9, after V lost 1 base and J lost 4 bases. The chain's CDR3 is CASSLVGRGRPGANVLTF. CDR3 DNA sequence: TGTGCCAGCAGCTTAGTCGGCAGGGGGCGACCCGGGGCCAACGTCCTGACTTTC.

The gene calls are TRBV27 and TRBJ1-5; D is unclear. Trimming pared 6 bases from V and 2 bases from J, leaving 11 bases between. CDR1 and CDR2 (germline): MNHEY, SMNVEV (reference sequence). The CDR3 runs 14 residues. The CDR3 protein is CASSGRRGNQPQHF. CDR3 nucleotides: TGTGCCAGCAGCGGACGCCGGGGCAATCAGCCCCAGCATTTT.

The table lists this clonotype with many counts. This rearrangement joins TRBV6-5 to TRBJ2-7; 8 positions agree with TRBD2. There are 14 residues in the CDR3. Germline values: CDR1 MNHEY, CDR2 SVGAGI. V was pared by 4 bases and J by 4 bases, with 6 bases of the junction left unmatched. The CDR3 bases are TGTGCCAGCAGTTTGACAGGCGGGAGGTACGAGCAGTACTTC. Residues: CASSLTGGRYEQYF.

This clonotype has only a few counts. This chain connects TRBV4-1 to TRBJ2-5, with 13 bases fitting TRBD2. The J call may be in error: the DNA end matches TRBJ2-7 better. The V gene's germline CDR1 is MGHRA and CDR2 YSYEKL. This CDR3 region has 17 residues. The CDR3: CASSQQPPGLAGSEQYF. In nucleotides, the CDR3 is TGCGCCAGCAGCCAGCAACCTCCGGGACTAGCGGGAAGCGAGCAGTACTTC.

This clonotype was seen a few times. The chain recombines TRBV6-6 with TRBJ2-7; 7 nucleotides align to TRBD2. With V trimmed by 10 bases and J by 4 bases, 13 bases remained unmatched. The germline V gene encodes CDR1 MNHNY and CDR2 SVGAGI (reference sequence). The CDR3 runs 14 residues. The CDR3 loop reads CATTLAAGEYEQYF. The CDR3 DNA follows: TGTGCCACGACTCTAGCGGCGGGGGAGTACGAGCAGTACTTC.